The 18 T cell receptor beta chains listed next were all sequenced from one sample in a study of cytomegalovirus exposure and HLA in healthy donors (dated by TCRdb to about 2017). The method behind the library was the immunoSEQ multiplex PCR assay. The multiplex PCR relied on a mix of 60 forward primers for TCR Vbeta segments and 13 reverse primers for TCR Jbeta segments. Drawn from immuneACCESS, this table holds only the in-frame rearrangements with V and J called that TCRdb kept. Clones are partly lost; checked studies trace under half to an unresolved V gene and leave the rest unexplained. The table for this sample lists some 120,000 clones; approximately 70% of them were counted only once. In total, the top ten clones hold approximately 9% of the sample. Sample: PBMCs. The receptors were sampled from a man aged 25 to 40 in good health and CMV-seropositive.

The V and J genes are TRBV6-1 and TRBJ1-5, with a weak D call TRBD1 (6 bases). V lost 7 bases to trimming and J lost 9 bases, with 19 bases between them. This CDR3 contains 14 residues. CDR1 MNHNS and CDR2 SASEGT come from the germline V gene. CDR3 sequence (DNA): TGTGCCAGCATCTTATCAGGGGCTCGGCTGCCCCAGCATTTT. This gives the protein CASILSGARLPQHF.

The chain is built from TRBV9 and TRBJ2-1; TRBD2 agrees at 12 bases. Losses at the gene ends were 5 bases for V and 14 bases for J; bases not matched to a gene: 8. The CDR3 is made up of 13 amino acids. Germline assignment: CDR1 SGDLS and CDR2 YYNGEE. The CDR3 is CASSRQTSGRKFF. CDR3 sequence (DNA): TGTGCCAGCAGTCGACAAACTAGCGGGAGGAAGTTCTTC.

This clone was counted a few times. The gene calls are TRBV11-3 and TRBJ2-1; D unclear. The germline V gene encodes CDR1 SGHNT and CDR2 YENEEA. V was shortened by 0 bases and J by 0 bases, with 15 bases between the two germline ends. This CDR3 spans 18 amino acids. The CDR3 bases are TGTGCCAGCAGCTTAGATTCGCAGCGCTCTAGCTCCTACAATGAGCAGTTCTTC. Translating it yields CASSLDSQRSSSYNEQFF. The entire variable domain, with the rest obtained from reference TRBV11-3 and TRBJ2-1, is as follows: EAGVVQSPRYKIIEKKQPVAFWCNPISGHNTLYWYLQNLGQGPELLIRYENEEAVDDSQLPKDRFSAERLKGVDSTLKIQPAELGDSAVYLCASSLDSQRSSSYNEQFFGPGTRLTVL.

DNA for the CDR3: TGTGCCAGCAGAAGAAACTCGGGAGGATCCTACGAGCAGTACGTC. This encodes CASRRNSGGSYEQYV. The rearrangement links TRBV6-5 to TRBJ2-7, with 7 bases identical to TRBD2. CDR1 and CDR2 from the germline V gene are MNHEY and SVGAGI. The CDR3 is 15 residues long. J lost 1 base, V lost 6 bases, and 9 bases had no gene match.

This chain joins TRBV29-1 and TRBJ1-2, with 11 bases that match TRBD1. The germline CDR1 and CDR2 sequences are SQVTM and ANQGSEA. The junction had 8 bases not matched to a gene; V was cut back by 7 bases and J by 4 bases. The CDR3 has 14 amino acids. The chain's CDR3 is CSDKEGQGVYGYTF. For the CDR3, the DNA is TGCAGCGACAAGGAGGGACAGGGGGTCTATGGCTACACCTTC.

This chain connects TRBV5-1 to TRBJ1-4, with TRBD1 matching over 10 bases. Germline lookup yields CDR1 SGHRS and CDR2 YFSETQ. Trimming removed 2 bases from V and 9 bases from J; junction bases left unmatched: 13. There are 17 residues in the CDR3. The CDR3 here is CASSLPSRTGGLKKLFF. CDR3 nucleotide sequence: TGCGCCAGCAGCTTACCCTCCCGGACAGGGGGATTGAAAAAACTGTTTTTT.

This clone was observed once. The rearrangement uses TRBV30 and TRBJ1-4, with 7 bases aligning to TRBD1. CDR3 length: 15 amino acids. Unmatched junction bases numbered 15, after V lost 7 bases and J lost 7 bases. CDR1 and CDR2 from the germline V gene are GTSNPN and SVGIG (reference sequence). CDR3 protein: CAFPRGPKGSEKLFF. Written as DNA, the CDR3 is TGTGCCTTTCCAAGGGGGCCCAAAGGGAGTGAAAAACTGTTTTTT. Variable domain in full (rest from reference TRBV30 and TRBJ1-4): SQTIHQWPATLVQPVGSPLSLECTVEGTSNPNLYWYRQAAGRGLQLLFYSVGIGQISSEVPQNLSASRPQDRQFILSSKKLLLSDSGFYLCAFPRGPKGSEKLFFGSGTQLSVL.

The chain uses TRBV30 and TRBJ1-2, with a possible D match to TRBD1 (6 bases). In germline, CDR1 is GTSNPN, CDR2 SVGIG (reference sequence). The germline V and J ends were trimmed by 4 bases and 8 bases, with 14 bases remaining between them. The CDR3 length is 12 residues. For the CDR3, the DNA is TGTGCCTGGACCCCACAGGGACGAGGCTACACCTTC. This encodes CAWTPQGRGYTF.

In nucleotides, the CDR3 is TGTGCCAGCAGACAGGGTTTGTCCTACAATGAGCAGTTCTTC. This gives the protein CASRQGLSYNEQFF. The chain uses TRBV27 and TRBJ2-1; possibly TRBD1 for D (6 bases). This CDR3 is built from 14 residues. Germline-derived CDR1 and CDR2 are MNHEY and SMNVEV (reference sequence). Trimming shortened V by 6 bases and J by 1 base, and 10 bases separated the two germline ends.

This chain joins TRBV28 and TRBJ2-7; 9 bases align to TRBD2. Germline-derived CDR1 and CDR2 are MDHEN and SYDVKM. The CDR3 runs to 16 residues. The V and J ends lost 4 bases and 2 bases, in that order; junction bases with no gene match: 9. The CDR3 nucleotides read TGTGCCAGCAGTTCCGTGGGGACTAGCCTAACCTACGAGCAGTACGTC. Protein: CASSSVGTSLTYEQYV.

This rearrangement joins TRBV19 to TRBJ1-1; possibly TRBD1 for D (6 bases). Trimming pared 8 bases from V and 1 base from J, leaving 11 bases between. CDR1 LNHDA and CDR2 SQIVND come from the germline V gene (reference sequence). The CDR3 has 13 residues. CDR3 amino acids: CASSKGQNTEAFF. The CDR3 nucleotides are TGTGCCAGTTCCAAGGGACAGAACACTGAAGCTTTCTTT.

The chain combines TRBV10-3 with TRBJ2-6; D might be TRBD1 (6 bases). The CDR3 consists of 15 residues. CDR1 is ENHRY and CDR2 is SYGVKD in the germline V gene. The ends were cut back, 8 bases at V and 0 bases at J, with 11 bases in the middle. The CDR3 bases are TGTGCCATCCCGACAGGTATCTCTGGGGCCAACGTCCTGACTTTC. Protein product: CAIPTGISGANVLTF.

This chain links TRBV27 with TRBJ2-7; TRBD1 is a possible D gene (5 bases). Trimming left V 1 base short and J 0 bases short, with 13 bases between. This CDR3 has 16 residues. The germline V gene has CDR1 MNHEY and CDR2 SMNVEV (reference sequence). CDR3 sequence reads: CASSLLGPTSSYEQYF. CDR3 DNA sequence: TGTGCCAGCAGTTTATTGGGGCCAACGAGCTCCTACGAGCAGTACTTC.

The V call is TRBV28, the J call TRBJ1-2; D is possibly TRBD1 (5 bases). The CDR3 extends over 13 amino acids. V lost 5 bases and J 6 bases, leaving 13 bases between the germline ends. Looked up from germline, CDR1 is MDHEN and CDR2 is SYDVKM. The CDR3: CASSLPGVDGYTF. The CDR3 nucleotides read TGTGCCAGCAGTCTCCCGGGGGTAGATGGCTACACCTTC.

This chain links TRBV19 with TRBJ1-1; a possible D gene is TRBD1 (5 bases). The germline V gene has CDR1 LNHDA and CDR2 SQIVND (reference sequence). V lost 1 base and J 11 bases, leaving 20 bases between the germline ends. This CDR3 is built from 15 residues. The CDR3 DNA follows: TGTGCCAGTAGTATAGCAATATCCAGTGGGGCGGAGGCTTTCTTT. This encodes CASSIAISSGAEAFF.

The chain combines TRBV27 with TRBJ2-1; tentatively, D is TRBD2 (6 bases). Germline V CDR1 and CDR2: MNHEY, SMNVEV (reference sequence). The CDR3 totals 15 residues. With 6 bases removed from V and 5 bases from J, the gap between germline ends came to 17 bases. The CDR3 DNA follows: TGTGCCAGCAGCTCTGACAAGGGGAGGAACAATGAGCAGTTCTTC. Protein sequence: CASSSDKGRNNEQFF.

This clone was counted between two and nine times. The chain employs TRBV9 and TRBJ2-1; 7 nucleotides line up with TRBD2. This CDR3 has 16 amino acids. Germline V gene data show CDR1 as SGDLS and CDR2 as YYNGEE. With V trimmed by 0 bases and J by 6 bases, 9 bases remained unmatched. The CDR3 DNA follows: TGTGCCAGCAGCGTAGCCAGGGCTAGCGGCCCCAATGAGCAGTTCTTC. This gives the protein CASSVARASGPNEQFF.

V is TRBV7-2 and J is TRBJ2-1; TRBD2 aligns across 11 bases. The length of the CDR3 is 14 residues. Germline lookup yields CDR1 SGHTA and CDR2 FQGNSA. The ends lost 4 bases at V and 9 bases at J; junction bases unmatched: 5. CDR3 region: CASSSTSGSSEQFF. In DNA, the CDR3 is TGTGCCAGCAGCTCAACTAGCGGGAGTAGTGAGCAGTTCTTC.